This is a list of T cell receptor beta chains from one sample in a study of cytomegalovirus exposure and HLA in healthy donors. Some clones are missing from TCRdb's copy, which holds only in-frame ones; the method was immunoSEQ multiplex PCR. This table has more than 150,000 clones, roughly 75% appearing once. Sequencing was carried out using PBMCs. These receptors were obtained from a woman aged 50 to 60 in good health and CMV-seropositive. CDR3s include the opening cysteine and the closing phenylalanine or tryptophan. D genes are given only for firm matches. Some rows have no size entry. The others give once, few or many, or a class for an expanded clone.

CDR3: CASSPSDGYTF
DNA: TGTGCCAGCTCACCTTCGGATGGCTACACCTTC
size: NA
D: NA
J: TRBJ1-2
V: TRBV18

CDR3: CSVEPPPERSNSYNEQFF
DNA: TGCAGCGTTGAACCCCCCCCCGAGCGGAGCAACTCCTACAATGAGCAGTTCTTC
size: NA
D: NA
J: TRBJ2-1
V: TRBV29-1

CDR3: CSVEFGLGGGGDTQYF
DNA: TGCAGCGTTGAATTTGGATTGGGAGGGGGGGGAGATACGCAGTATTTT
size: NA
D: NA
J: TRBJ2-3
V: TRBV29-1

CDR3: CASSLVSQGKTNEKLFF
DNA: TGTGCCAGCAGCTTAGTCTCCCAGGGAAAAACTAATGAAAAACTGTTTTTT
size: once
D: NA
J: TRBJ1-4
V: TRBV7-2

CDR3: CASSLRLNTGELFF
DNA: TGTGCCAGCAGTTTGAGGTTGAACACCGGGGAGCTGTTTTTT
size: NA
D: NA
J: TRBJ2-2
V: TRBV28

CDR3: CASSSTVTYSGANVLTF
DNA: TGTGCCAGCAGTTCGACAGTCACCTACTCTGGGGCCAACGTCCTGACTTTC
size: NA
D: NA
J: TRBJ2-6
V: TRBV28

CDR3: CASSMLGRDEKLFF
DNA: TGTGCCAGTAGTATGTTGGGGCGCGATGAAAAACTGTTTTTT
size: NA
D: NA
J: TRBJ1-4
V: TRBV19

CDR3: CASSVGQDAYEQYF
DNA: TGTGCCAGCAGCGTCGGACAGGATGCCTACGAGCAGTACTTC
size: once
D: TRBD1
J: TRBJ2-7
V: TRBV9

CDR3: CASSFYRAAYEQYF
DNA: TGTGCCAGCAGCTTTTATAGAGCGGCCTACGAGCAGTACTTC
size: NA
D: NA
J: TRBJ2-7
V: TRBV5-6

CDR3: CSVEGREGYTF
DNA: TGCAGCGTTGAAGGGAGAGAAGGCTACACCTTC
size: NA
D: NA
J: TRBJ1-2
V: TRBV29-1

CDR3: CASSQPGDGTDTQYF
DNA: TGTGCCAGCAGCCAACCGGGAGACGGCACAGATACGCAGTATTTT
size: NA
D: NA
J: TRBJ2-3
V: TRBV4-2

CDR3: CASTPRQGNYGYTF
DNA: TGTGCCAGCACCCCTAGGCAGGGGAACTATGGCTACACCTTC
size: NA
D: NA
J: TRBJ1-2
V: TRBV6-5

CDR3: CASGPQGGGYEQYF
DNA: TGTGCCAGCGGGCCTCAGGGGGGCGGATACGAGCAGTACTTC
size: NA
D: NA
J: TRBJ2-7
V: TRBV6-5

CDR3: CASSPGGNEKLFF
DNA: TGCGCCAGCAGCCCCGGAGGAAATGAAAAACTGTTTTTT
size: few
D: NA
J: TRBJ1-4
V: TRBV5-1

CDR3: CASRPGGAGGYTF
DNA: TGTGCCAGCCGCCCCGGAGGGGCCGGCGGCTACACCTTC
size: once
D: NA
J: TRBJ1-2
V: TRBV11-2

CDR3: CASSQVDRACEAFF
DNA: TGCGCCAGCAGCCAGGTGGACAGGGCTTGTGAAGCTTTCTTT
size: NA
D: TRBD1
J: TRBJ1-1
V: TRBV4-3

CDR3: CASSLGENYGYTF
DNA: TGTGCCAGCAGCTTGGGAGAAAACTATGGCTACACCTTC
size: NA
D: NA
J: TRBJ1-2
V: TRBV2

CDR3: CASSLQGTKAFF
DNA: TGTGCCAGTTCACTACAGGGTACTAAAGCTTTCTTT
size: NA
D: NA
J: TRBJ1-1
V: TRBV6-1

CDR3: CASSSTGATGAGYTF
DNA: TGTGCCAGCAGCTCTACAGGGGCCACGGGGGCTGGCTACACCTTC
size: few
D: TRBD1
J: TRBJ1-2
V: TRBV6-5